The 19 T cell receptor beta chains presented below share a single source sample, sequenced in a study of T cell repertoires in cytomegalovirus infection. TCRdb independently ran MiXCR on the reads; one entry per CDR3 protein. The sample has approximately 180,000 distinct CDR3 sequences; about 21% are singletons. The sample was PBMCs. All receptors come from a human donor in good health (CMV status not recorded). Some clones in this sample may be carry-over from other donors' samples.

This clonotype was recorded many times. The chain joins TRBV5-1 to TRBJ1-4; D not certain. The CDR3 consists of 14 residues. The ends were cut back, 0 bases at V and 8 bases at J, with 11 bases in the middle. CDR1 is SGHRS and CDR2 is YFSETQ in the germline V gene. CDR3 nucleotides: TGCGCCAGCAGCTTGGCCGGAGGGTACGAAAAACTGTTTTTT. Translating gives CASSLAGGYEKLFF.

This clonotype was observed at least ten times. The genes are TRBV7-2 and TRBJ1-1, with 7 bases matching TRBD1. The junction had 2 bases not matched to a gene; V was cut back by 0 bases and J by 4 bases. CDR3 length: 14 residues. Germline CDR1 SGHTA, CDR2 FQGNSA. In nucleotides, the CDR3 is TGTGCCAGCAGCTTAGCGGGACAGACCACTGAAGCTTTCTTT. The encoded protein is CASSLAGQTTEAFF.

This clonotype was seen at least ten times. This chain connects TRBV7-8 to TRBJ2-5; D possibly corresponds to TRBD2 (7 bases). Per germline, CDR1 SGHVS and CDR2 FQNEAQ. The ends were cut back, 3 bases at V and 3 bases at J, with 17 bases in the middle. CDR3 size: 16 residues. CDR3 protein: CASSLGRAGVEETQYF. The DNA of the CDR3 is TGTGCCAGCAGCTTGGGGAGGGCAGGGGTGGAAGAGACCCAGTACTTC.

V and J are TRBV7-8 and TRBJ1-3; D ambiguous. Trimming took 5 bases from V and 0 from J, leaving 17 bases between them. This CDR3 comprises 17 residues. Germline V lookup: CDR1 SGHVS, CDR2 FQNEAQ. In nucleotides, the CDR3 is TGTGCCAGCAGCCCCCTCTCCTGGGCCTCCTCTGGAAACACCATATATTTT. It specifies CASSPLSWASSGNTIYF.

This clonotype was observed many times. The CDR3 reads CASSSRDRGRLNEKLFF. The CDR3, as DNA: TGTGCCAGCAGCTCCCGGGACAGGGGGCGCCTTAATGAAAAACTGTTTTTT. The rearrangement joins TRBV7-8 to TRBJ1-4, with 12 bases identical to TRBD1. The CDR3 covers 17 residues. Germline CDR1 SGHVS, CDR2 FQNEAQ. Trimming cost V 4 bases and J 4 bases; bases outside gene matches: 7.

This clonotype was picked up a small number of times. The CDR3 reads CASSRQGSQETQYF. DNA for the CDR3: TGTGCCAGCAGCCGTCAGGGGTCACAAGAGACCCAGTACTTC. V gene TRBV14 combines with J gene TRBJ2-5; TRBD1 might be the D (6 bases). Per germline, CDR1 SGHDN and CDR2 FVKESK. V lost 4 bases to trimming and J lost 2 bases, with 11 bases between them. The CDR3 is made up of 14 amino acids.

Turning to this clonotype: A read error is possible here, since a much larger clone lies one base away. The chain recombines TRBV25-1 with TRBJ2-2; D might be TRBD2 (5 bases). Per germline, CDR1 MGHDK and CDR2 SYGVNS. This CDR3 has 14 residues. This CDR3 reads CASSGAPNTGELYF. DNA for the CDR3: TGTGCCAGCAGTGGGGCCCCGAACACCGGGGAGCTGTATTTT.

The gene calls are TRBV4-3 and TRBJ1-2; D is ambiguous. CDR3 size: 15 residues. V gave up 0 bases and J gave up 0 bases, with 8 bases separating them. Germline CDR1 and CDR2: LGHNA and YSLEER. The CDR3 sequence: CASSQEISSNYGYTF. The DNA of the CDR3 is TGCGCCAGCAGCCAAGAGATTTCATCTAACTATGGCTACACCTTC.

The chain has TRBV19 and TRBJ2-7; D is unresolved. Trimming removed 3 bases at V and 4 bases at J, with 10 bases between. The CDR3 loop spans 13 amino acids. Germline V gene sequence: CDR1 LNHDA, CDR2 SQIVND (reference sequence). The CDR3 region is CASSIADEYEQYF. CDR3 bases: TGTGCCAGTAGTATTGCGGACGAGTACGAGCAGTACTTC.

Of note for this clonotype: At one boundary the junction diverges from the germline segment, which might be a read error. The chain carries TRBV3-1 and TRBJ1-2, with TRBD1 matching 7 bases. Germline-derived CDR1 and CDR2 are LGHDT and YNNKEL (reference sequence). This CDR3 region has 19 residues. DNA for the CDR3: TGTGCCAGCAGCCAAGATTTGGGTTGGCAGGGGGGGGCCAACTCTGGCTACACCTTC. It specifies CASSQDLGWQGGANSGYTF.

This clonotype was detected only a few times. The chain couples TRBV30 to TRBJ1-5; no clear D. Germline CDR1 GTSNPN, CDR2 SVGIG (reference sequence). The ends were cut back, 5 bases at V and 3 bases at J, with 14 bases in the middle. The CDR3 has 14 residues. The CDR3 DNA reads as TGTGCCTGGGCCTTAGTTGGCGCCAATCAGCCCCAGCATTTT. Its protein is CAWALVGANQPQHF.

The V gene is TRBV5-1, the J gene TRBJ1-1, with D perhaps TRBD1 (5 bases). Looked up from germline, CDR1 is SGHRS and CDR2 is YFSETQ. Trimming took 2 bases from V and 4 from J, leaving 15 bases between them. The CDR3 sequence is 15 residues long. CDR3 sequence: CASSFGGRVGTEAFF. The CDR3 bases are TGCGCCAGCAGCTTCGGGGGTCGAGTTGGCACTGAAGCTTTCTTT.

The CDR3 spells CASSQPRQGTGELFF. CDR3 nucleotide sequence: TGTGCCAGCAGCCAACCCAGACAGGGCACCGGGGAGCTGTTTTTT. The chain joins TRBV14 to TRBJ2-2; 7 bases agree with TRBD1. J lost 4 bases, V lost 2 bases, and 4 bases had no gene match. CDR1 SGHDN and CDR2 FVKESK come from the germline V gene. The CDR3 runs 15 residues.

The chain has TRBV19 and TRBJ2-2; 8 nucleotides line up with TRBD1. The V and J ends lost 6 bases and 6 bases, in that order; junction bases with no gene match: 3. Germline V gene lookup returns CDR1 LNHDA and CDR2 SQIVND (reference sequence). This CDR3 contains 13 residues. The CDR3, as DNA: TGTGCCAGTAGAAACAGGGGGTCCGGGGAGCTGTTTTTT. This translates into CASRNRGSGELFF.

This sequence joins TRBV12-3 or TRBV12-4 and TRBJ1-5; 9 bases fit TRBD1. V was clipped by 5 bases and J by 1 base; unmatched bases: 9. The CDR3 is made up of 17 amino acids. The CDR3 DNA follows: TGTGCCAGCAGTCCGGGACAGGGTAGTAGAAGCAATCAGCCCCAGCATTTT. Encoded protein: CASSPGQGSRSNQPQHF.

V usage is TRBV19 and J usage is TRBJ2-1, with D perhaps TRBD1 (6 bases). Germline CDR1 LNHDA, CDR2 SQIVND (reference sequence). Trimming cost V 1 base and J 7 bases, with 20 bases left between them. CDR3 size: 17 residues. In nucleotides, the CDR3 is TGTGCCAGTAGTATAGGGGCAGGGGTGCCCTCTTTTAATGAGCAGTTCTTC. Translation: CASSIGAGVPSFNEQFF.

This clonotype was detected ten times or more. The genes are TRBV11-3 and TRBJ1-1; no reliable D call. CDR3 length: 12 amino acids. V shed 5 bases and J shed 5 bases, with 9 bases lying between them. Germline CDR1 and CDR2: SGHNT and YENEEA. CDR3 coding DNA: TGTGCCAGCAGCCTTCATGGGACTGAAGCTTTCTTT. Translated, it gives CASSLHGTEAFF.

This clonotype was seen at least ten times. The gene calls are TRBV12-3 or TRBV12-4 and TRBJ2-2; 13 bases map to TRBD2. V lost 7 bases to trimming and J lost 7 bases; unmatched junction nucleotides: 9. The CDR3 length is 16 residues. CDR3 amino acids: CASTTGLAGVIGELFF. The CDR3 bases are TGTGCCAGCACCACCGGACTAGCGGGAGTGATCGGGGAGCTGTTTTTT.

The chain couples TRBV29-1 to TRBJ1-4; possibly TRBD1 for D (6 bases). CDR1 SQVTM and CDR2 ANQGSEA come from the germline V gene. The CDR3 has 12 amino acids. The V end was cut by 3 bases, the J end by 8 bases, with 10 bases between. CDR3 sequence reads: CSVDGGREKLFF. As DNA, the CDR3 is TGCAGCGTTGACGGGGGGCGAGAAAAACTGTTTTTT. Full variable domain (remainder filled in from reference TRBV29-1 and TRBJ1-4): SAVISQKPSRDICQRGTSLTIQCQVDSQVTMMFWYRQQPGQSLTLIATANQGSEATYESGFVIDKFPISRPNLTFSTLTVSNMSPEDSSIYLCSVDGGREKLFFGSGTQLSVL.